This T cell receptor beta chain comes out of a study of Ad26.COV2.S vaccination and SARS-CoV-2 variants (dated by TCRdb to the early 2020s). Regarding the research as a whole: Donors in the vaccine arm were drawn from COV1001, a phase I-IIa trial of Ad26.COV2.S in healthy adults that was multicentre, randomized, double-blind and placebo-controlled. Ad26.COV2.S was administered intramuscularly at a dose of 5x10^10 or 1x10^11 viral particles, either as one shot or as two shots given 56 days apart. TCRbeta repertoire sequencing served as the tool for gauging how specific and how broad the SARS-CoV-2-reactive T cell receptors were following Ad26.COV2.S vaccination. The TCR-sequenced set comprised around 32 samples: some 19 Ad26.COV2.S vaccine recipients, 5 placebo recipients and 8 SARS-CoV-2 convalescent individuals. Participants in the trial were split at random into five groups of five each, receiving low-dose or high-dose Ad26.COV2.S once or twice, or else placebo on both occasions. Investigators remained blinded to trial group allocation during experiments and outcome assessment.

The full study reports these points: After vaccination, spike-specific CD8+ and CD4+ T cell responses were reported to show substantial breadth. Ad26.COV2.S recipients had higher spike-specific TCR breadth than placebo recipients (P = 0.0014). The authors noted that the TCR breadth and depth analyses may have underestimated total T cell responses. Comparable non-spike TCR breadth was observed between vaccine and placebo recipients, consistent with only spike being contained in the vaccine. The study was not powered to compare responses between vaccine doses or regimens.

The immunoSEQ Assay was used to sequence TCRbeta CDR3 regions. After extraction, genomic DNA underwent amplification by bias-controlled multiplex PCR, followed by high-throughput sequencing. For the original study's pipeline: Collapsing and filtering of sequences were performed to quantify the absolute abundance of each unique TCRbeta CDR3 region. T cell fraction was estimated by normalization of TCRbeta template counts to usable DNA, with usable DNA being measured through amplification of reference genes present in all nucleated cells. Repertoire TCRs were annotated as SARS-CoV-2-specific when V gene, CDR3 amino acid sequence and J gene were exactly matched to a known reactive TCR set. The reference SARS-CoV-2 TCR set was derived from MIRA and filtered for enrichment in COVID-19-positive ImmuneCODE repertoires, a step that removed public or cross-reactive TCRs. Drawing on the MIRA antigens, annotated TCRs were analysed further at the level of specific ORF or position within ORF. Breadth was defined as the number of annotated unique rearrangements divided by the total number of unique productive rearrangements, and depth was defined as the summed frequency of the annotated unique rearrangements. Two-sided Wilcoxon rank-sum tests were applied when comparing TCR breadth between groups. TCRdb took over this immuneACCESS table, retaining in-frame rearrangements with V and J assigned. Such tables are incomplete; in checked studies, under half of the missing clones stem from an unresolved V gene, and the remainder is unexplained. From that table come the V and J calls and clone size; the DNA was used to work out D and trimming. Present in this sample are fewer than 400,000 clones, roughly 90% of which were seen just once. The leading ten clones occupy 4.5% to 5.5% of the sample.

The meaning of the sample's treatment or condition label: some 20 received Ad26.COV2.S at low or high dose, single or two shots; 5 received placebo; per-sample allocation not given. Repertoires of vaccine and placebo recipients were sequenced from samples collected on day 63 after the first injection. Between 29 July and 7 August 2020, Cohort 1b enrolled some 25 adults aged 18-55 years at one site in Boston, USA. Ad26.COV2.S was a replication-incompetent adenovirus type 26 vector that expressed a prefusion-stabilized SARS-CoV-2 spike protein derived from the original Wuhan strain. The germline V gene sets CDR1 to SNHLY and CDR2 to FYNNEI. The germline ends are 11 bases apart after V is trimmed by 2 bases and J by 3 bases. The CDR3, cysteine through phenylalanine, is 15 amino acids long. Only the CDR3 portion is preserved as DNA: 45 bases, with reading frame beginning at the first base. As regards this clone: No antigen is known for it. Per-nucleotide qualities are absent, and no much larger clonotype sits a single base away.

The source material was peripheral blood, sampled in a trial of Ad26.COV2.S vaccine versus placebo. The receptor chain draws on TRBV2 and TRBJ2-1; the D gene cannot be named for sure. This TCR came from a person between 18 and 59 years old who received the Ad26.COV2.S COVID-19 vaccine or a placebo. The CDR3: CASSERVGGYNEQFF. The sequenced DNA is TGTGCCAGCAGTGAAAGAGTGGGTGGCTACAATGAGCAGTTCTTC.